The 8 T cell receptor beta chains in this list originate from one sample, sequenced in a study of shared clonotypes between healthy human individuals. The repertoire was sequenced with immunoSEQ multiplex PCR; TCRdb's copy has only in-frame clones and lacks some. This table has some 500,000 clones, roughly four fifths appearing once. The specimen sequenced was PBMCs. All receptors derive from a woman aged 35 to 49 in good health. Some clones in this sample may be carry-over from other donors' samples.

This chain uses TRBV9 with TRBJ2-6; D is uncertain. This CDR3 has 16 residues. Per the germline V gene, CDR1 is SGDLS and CDR2 is YYNGEE. The V end lost 0 bases, the J end lost 5 bases, and 12 bases lay between the germline ends. The CDR3 loop is CASSVGEAGRANVLTF. In nucleotides, the CDR3 is TGTGCCAGCAGCGTAGGTGAGGCAGGTAGGGCCAACGTCCTGACTTTC.

The V and J genes are TRBV20-1 and TRBJ1-2; TRBD1 might be the D (6 bases). The ends were cut back, 5 bases at V and 6 bases at J, with 7 bases in the middle. The CDR3 covers 10 residues. Germline loops: CDR1 DFQATT, CDR2 SNEGSKA (reference sequence). CDR3 in amino acids: CSAAGDGYTF. CDR3 coding DNA: TGCAGTGCTGCAGGGGATGGCTACACCTTC.

The chain recombines TRBV29-1 with TRBJ2-4; D ambiguous. This CDR3 is built from 11 residues. CDR1 and CDR2 (germline): SQVTM, ANQGSEA. Trimming removed 2 bases from V and 6 bases from J, with 5 bases in between. CDR3 nucleotides: TGCAGCGTTGAAAACTTAAACATTCAGTACTTC. It is translated as CSVENLNIQYF.

The V and J genes are TRBV5-4 and TRBJ2-5, with 9 bases matching TRBD1. This CDR3 has 15 residues. V trimming: 4 bases; J trimming: 2 bases; junction bases outside the gene matches: 6. Germline V CDR1 and CDR2: SGHNT, YYREEE (reference sequence). The CDR3 DNA sequence: TGTGCCAGCAGCGACCAGACAGGGGGGCAAGAGACCCAGTACTTC. Translating gives CASSDQTGGQETQYF.

The V call is TRBV5-1, the J call TRBJ2-7; D unclear. The length of the CDR3 is 16 residues. The germline gives CDR1 SGHRS, CDR2 YFSETQ. Trimming pared 4 bases from V and 2 bases from J, leaving 19 bases between. DNA for the CDR3: TGCGCCAGCAGCCCCCGACGGCTCTCGTTAACCTACGAGCAGTACTTC. Translating gives CASSPRRLSLTYEQYF.

In its sample, this clone was seen once. The V gene is TRBV18, the J gene TRBJ2-3; no reliable D call. V shed 3 bases and J shed 7 bases, with 11 bases lying between them. CDR3 length equals 13 residues. Germline assignment: CDR1 KGHSH and CDR2 LQKENI. CDR3 in DNA: TGTGCCAGCTCACCGAGTACGTCAAATACGCAGTATTTT. Residues: CASSPSTSNTQYF.

This chain uses TRBV6-6 with TRBJ1-4; the D is unclear. V gave up 0 bases and J gave up 8 bases, with 13 bases separating them. This CDR3 comprises 15 residues. Germline V CDR1 and CDR2: MNHNY, SVGAGI (reference sequence). The CDR3 bases are TGTGCCAGCAGTTACTCGTTCCGGGTAGGCGAAAAACTGTTTTTT. Protein product: CASSYSFRVGEKLFF.

This chain joins TRBV27 and TRBJ2-1, with 7 bases lining up with TRBD1. The junction had 14 bases not matched to a gene; V was cut back by 5 bases and J by 4 bases. CDR1 and CDR2 from the germline V gene are MNHEY and SMNVEV (reference sequence). The CDR3 has 17 amino acids. The DNA for the CDR3 is TGTGCCAGCAGTGGCCTATTATCTATGGGACAGTACAATGAGCAGTTCTTC. Protein: CASSGLLSMGQYNEQFF.